These T cell receptor beta chains were read from a single sample in a study of CD8 T cells in ankylosing spondylitis. TCRdb re-analysed the 5' RACE reads in MiXCR, keeping a single row per CDR3 protein. The sample consists of 250,000 to 350,000 distinct CDR3 sequences, 20% of them appearing once. Sequenced sample: blood, either unsorted or a sorted T cell fraction (not recorded which). The source is a male donor with ankylosing spondylitis or in good health (not recorded which). Each CDR3 is given with its conserved first and last residue. The D gene is left open where the match is weak. Clone size is shown for a subset of rows, as once, few, many or a class of expanded clone.

clone_size: NA
j_call: TRBJ2-3
d_call: NA
v_call: TRBV28
cdr3_nt: TGTGCCAGCTCCGGGGCCGGCACAGATACGCAGTATTTT
cdr3_aa: CASSGAGTDTQYF

clone_size: few
j_call: TRBJ2-2
d_call: TRBD2
v_call: TRBV7-6
cdr3_nt: TGTGCCAGCAGCTTAGATCGGGGGGTCACCGGGGAGCTGTTTTTT
cdr3_aa: CASSLDRGVTGELFF

clone_size: NA
j_call: TRBJ2-5
d_call: NA
v_call: TRBV7-8
cdr3_nt: TGTGCCAGCAGCCAAGTCGGGCGGGGGCTACAAGAGACCCAGTACTTC
cdr3_aa: CASSQVGRGLQETQYF

clone_size: NA
j_call: TRBJ2-3
d_call: TRBD1
v_call: TRBV7-6
cdr3_nt: TGTGTCAGCAGCGCACAAGACAGGGGTGGGCCGCAGTATTTT
cdr3_aa: CVSSAQDRGGPQYF

clone_size: NA
j_call: TRBJ1-6
d_call: NA
v_call: TRBV15
cdr3_nt: TGTGCCACCAGCAGAGTAGGTGATTCACCCCTCCACTTT
cdr3_aa: CATSRVGDSPLHF

clone_size: many
j_call: TRBJ2-5
d_call: TRBD1
v_call: TRBV6-4
cdr3_nt: TGTGCCAGCAGTCCTAAACCGGGACAGGGTCCAGAGACCCAGTACTTC
cdr3_aa: CASSPKPGQGPETQYF

clone_size: NA
j_call: TRBJ2-5
d_call: TRBD1
v_call: TRBV5-1
cdr3_nt: TGCGCCAGCAGCTTGGGAGGGACAGGATTCGGAGAGACCCAGTACTTC
cdr3_aa: CASSLGGTGFGETQYF

clone_size: few
j_call: TRBJ2-3
d_call: TRBD2
v_call: TRBV27
cdr3_nt: TGTGCCAGCAGTTTATTGTTAGCGGGAGGTGAAGATACGCAGTATTTT
cdr3_aa: CASSLLLAGGEDTQYF

clone_size: NA
j_call: TRBJ2-2
d_call: NA
v_call: TRBV15
cdr3_nt: TGTGCCACCAGGGAGAGGGAGTCGAACACCGGGGAGCTGTTTTTT
cdr3_aa: CATRERESNTGELFF

clone_size: NA
j_call: TRBJ2-2
d_call: NA
v_call: TRBV27
cdr3_nt: TGTGCCAGCAGTTCCATCACAGGTGGCGGGGAGCTGTTTTTT
cdr3_aa: CASSSITGGGELFF

clone_size: many
j_call: TRBJ1-5
d_call: TRBD1
v_call: TRBV20-1
cdr3_nt: TGCAGTGCTAGAGGCCACTTGGACAGGGGACGGCAGCCCCAGCATTTT
cdr3_aa: CSARGHLDRGRQPQHF

clone_size: NA
j_call: TRBJ1-6
d_call: NA
v_call: TRBV7-2
cdr3_nt: TGTGCCAGCAGCTTATTACGGTCCGGGACACCCCTCCACTTT
cdr3_aa: CASSLLRSGTPLHF

clone_size: NA
j_call: TRBJ1-4
d_call: NA
v_call: TRBV6-1
cdr3_nt: TGTGCCAGCCCTCGGGAGAATTCTAATGAAAAACTGTTTTTT
cdr3_aa: CASPRENSNEKLFF

clone_size: few
j_call: TRBJ2-4
d_call: NA
v_call: TRBV6-1
cdr3_nt: TGTGCCAGCAGAAGGCTAGGAGGCAAAAACATTCAGTACTTC
cdr3_aa: CASRRLGGKNIQYF

clone_size: NA
j_call: TRBJ1-5
d_call: NA
v_call: TRBV9
cdr3_nt: TGTGCCAGCAGCGAGGGGGGGGCGGGAGGTCAGCCCCAGCATTTT
cdr3_aa: CASSEGGAGGQPQHF

clone_size: few
j_call: TRBJ2-5
d_call: NA
v_call: TRBV20-1
cdr3_nt: TGCAGTGCTAGAGCCGCCGTCGGACTCCAAGAGACCCAGTACTTC
cdr3_aa: CSARAAVGLQETQYF